Only a few counts were recorded for the clone carrying this T cell receptor beta chain. Other DNA sequences of this sample code for an identical CDR3. The data belong to a study of blood T cell repertoires in COVID-19. Turning to the study itself: Donors in the United States, Italy and Spain gave samples during acute or convalescent COVID-19.

This CDR3 is built from 15 residues. Germline lookup yields CDR1 MDHEN and CDR2 SYDVKM. With 3 bases removed from V and 0 bases from J, the gap between germline ends came to 11 bases. Profiling relied on immunoSEQ multiplex PCR, and the TCRdb table lists in-frame clones only, not all of them. The table records about 86,000 clones, approximately 80% of them present only once. V and J are TRBV28 and TRBJ1-1; tentative D call: TRBD1 (6 bases). Sequencing was done on a sample of peripheral blood. The TCR comes from a woman over 75 with active or convalescent COVID-19. CDR3 protein: CASSFSDRMNTEAFF. CDR3 coding DNA: TGTGCCAGCAGTTTTTCGGACAGAATGAACACTGAAGCTTTCTTT.